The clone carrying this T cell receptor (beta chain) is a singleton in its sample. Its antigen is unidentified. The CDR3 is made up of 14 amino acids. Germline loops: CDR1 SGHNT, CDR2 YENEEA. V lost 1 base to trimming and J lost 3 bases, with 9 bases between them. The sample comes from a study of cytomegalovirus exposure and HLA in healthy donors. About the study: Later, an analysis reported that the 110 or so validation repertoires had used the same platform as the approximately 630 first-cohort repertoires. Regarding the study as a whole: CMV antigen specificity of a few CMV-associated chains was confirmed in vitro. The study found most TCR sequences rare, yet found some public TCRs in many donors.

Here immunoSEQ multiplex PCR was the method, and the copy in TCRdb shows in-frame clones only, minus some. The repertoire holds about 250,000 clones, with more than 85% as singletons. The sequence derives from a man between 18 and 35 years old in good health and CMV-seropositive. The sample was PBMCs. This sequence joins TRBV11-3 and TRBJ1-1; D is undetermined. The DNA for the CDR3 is TGTGCCAGCAGCTTAGCGGGGTCAGACACTGAAGCTTTCTTT. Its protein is CASSLAGSDTEAFF.